Sequencing of this T cell receptor beta chain was carried out in a study of technical replicates of blood from several donors. From germline, CDR1 is LNHDA and CDR2 SQIVND (reference sequence). The CDR3 totals 14 residues. V was trimmed by 2 bases and J by 2 bases, leaving 7 bases between them. The repertoire was sequenced with immunoSEQ multiplex PCR; TCRdb's copy has only in-frame clones and lacks some. The sample shows some 73,000 clones, roughly 90% of them seen only once. This TCR came from a human donor in good health. Some clones in this sample may be carry-over from other donors' samples. Sequencing was done on a sample of PBMCs. The chain combines TRBV19 with TRBJ1-5; D might be TRBD1 (5 bases). The CDR3, as DNA: TGTGCCAGTAGTATACAGGGTGGCAATCAGCCCCAGCATTTT. Amino acids: CASSIQGGNQPQHF.